This T cell receptor beta chain was recorded in a study of T-cell memory formation after mild COVID-19. TCRdb recomputed calls from the 5' RACE reads with MiXCR, one row per CDR3 protein. Among about 500,000 distinct CDR3 sequences listed, roughly 20% were seen once. At least ten counts were recorded for this clonotype. V dropped 5 bases and J dropped 1; count of bases not matched to a gene: 5. CDR1 and CDR2 from the germline V gene are SEHNR and FQNEAQ (reference sequence). This CDR3 has 16 amino acids. The V call is TRBV7-9, the J call TRBJ2-7; 13 nucleotides line up with TRBD2. What was sequenced was PBMCs or a T cell subset sorted from them (not recorded which). The receptor was derived from an adult woman who had mild COVID-19 (a few samples of this study predate the infection). Cell type and time point are not known. In DNA form, the CDR3 reads TGTGCCAGCAGCCCCAGGGGACTAGCGGGGTCCTACGAGCAGTACTTC. Its protein product is CASSPRGLAGSYEQYF.